The sequence of this T cell receptor (beta chain) was determined in a study of immune evolution from preneoplasia to lung adenocarcinoma. Per the germline V gene, CDR1 is SGHRS and CDR2 is YFSETQ. With V trimmed by 4 bases and J by 2 bases, 7 bases remained unmatched. The CDR3 sequence is 16 residues long. Profiling relied on immunoSEQ multiplex PCR, and the TCRdb table lists in-frame clones only, not all of them. The sample holds about 5,400 clones, more than 75% seen once. The origin of this receptor is a person between 50 and 69 years old with lung adenocarcinoma. The sample was FFPE invasive lung adenocarcinoma tissue. The chain has TRBV5-1 and TRBJ2-3, with TRBD2 matching 10 bases. This CDR3 reads CASSAGTSEYTDTQYF. The CDR3 nucleotides are TGCGCCAGCAGCGCCGGGACTAGCGAGTACACAGATACGCAGTATTTT.